The T cell receptor (beta chain) under discussion was sequenced for a study of T cells after yellow fever vaccination (dated by TCRdb to between 2018 and 2020). Regarding the study in general: Libraries from fractions with low cell numbers were prepared with the SMART-Seq v4 Ultra Low Input RNA kit. To track T-cell clones before and after primary and booster YFV17D yellow fever vaccination, bulk TCR alpha and beta repertoires were sequenced longitudinally. Two healthy male donors, one aged 18 to 29 and one aged 30 to 39 years, made up the cohort. Bulk PBMC replicates and cell subsets were isolated from blood drawn at multiple timepoints before and after both primary and secondary immunization.

This clonotype was seen more than once but under ten times. Its cognate antigen has yet to be identified. Qualities for individual bases were not recorded, and no much larger clone is one base off. TCR cDNA was synthesized by 5'RACE template switching, through which a universal primer site and unique molecular identifiers were introduced. Priming for cDNA synthesis came from both the TCR alpha and TCR beta constant segments. Libraries were amplified in two PCR steps, with sample barcodes and sequencing adapters added in the second step. Sequencing of libraries was done on Illumina HiSeq 2500 (2x100 bp) or NovaSeq (2x150 bp). On the study's bioinformatics: MIGEC was used to demultiplex reads and collapse the reads into UMI consensus sequences, and MiXCR was used for V(D)J alignment. Vaccine-responding clonotypes were defined with edgeR using replicate PBMC samples, requiring FDR below 0.01 and a log2 fold change above 5 up to day 15. Each bulk clonotype was labeled CD4 or CD8 based on which sequenced repertoire, CD4 or CD8, contained the clonotype at higher abundance. In-frame beta chains were kept once TCRdb had trimmed the public reads at Q25 with fastp and called clones with MiXCR. Entries that share a CDR3 protein sequence are merged under the most common genes and DNA. The V and J calls here are based on TCRdb, not the publication. The sample records 350,000 or so distinct CDR3 sequences, around 8.1% of which are singletons. The ten largest clones capture 17% of the sample.

Read against the paper, the sample's treatment or condition label means: live attenuated yellow fever vaccine strain. At each blood-draw timepoint, two biological replicates of bulk PBMCs were collected. A standard Ficoll-Paque protocol was used to isolate PBMCs from peripheral blood. TriZol was used to extract RNA from bulk PBMCs, CD4 and CD8 fractions, and dextramer-positive and dextramer-negative fractions. The full study reports these points: A small share of clonotypes occurred in both CD4 and CD8 compartments, likely arising from convergent recombination. Because only a couple of donors were included in the study, the extent to which the findings can be generalized is limited. Computational filtering was needed because FACS-sorted repertoires could contain abundant contaminating clonotypes from the bulk population. After the booster, most clones that had expanded after primary vaccination were detected again (approximately 97% of CD4 and around 88% of CD8), suggesting broad maintenance of memory. Compared with the primary T-cell response, the secondary T-cell response was faster but weaker, reaching its peak on day 5 rather than on day 15.

This clonotype was obtained from a man aged 18 to 30 who received the YFV17D yellow fever vaccine. Sequences were derived from PBMCs, sampled 35 to 50 days after the first yellow fever vaccination.

The CDR3 protein is CSVEASAAGYTF. The nucleotide sequence reads as follows: TGCAGCGTTGAGGCATCGGCGGCCGGCTACACCTTC. The chain uses TRBV29-1 and TRBJ1-2, with the D gene too uncertain to name. V is pared back by 3 bases and J by 8 bases, with 13 bases lying between the germline termini. Reading the germline V gene gives CDR1 SQVTM and CDR2 ANQGSEA. Its CDR3 holds 12 amino acids, cysteine through phenylalanine. Left in the record is the CDR3 DNA by itself, 36 bases read in frame from the first base.